Only one count was recorded for the clone carrying this TCR beta chain. Antigen unknown. Method: immunoSEQ multiplex PCR; TCRdb's copy keeps in-frame clones and lacks some. The sample holds 100,000 to 150,000 clones, roughly 89% seen once. V gave up 7 bases and J gave up 5 bases, with 18 bases separating them. Germline CDR1 MNHNS, CDR2 SASEGT. This CDR3 has 15 amino acids. The record originates from a study of cytomegalovirus exposure and HLA in healthy donors. The study, taken as a whole, reports: The authors listed approximately 150 TCR beta chains as cytomegalovirus-associated.

The V call is TRBV6-1, the J call TRBJ2-1, with D perhaps matching TRBD2 (5 bases). The source is a woman aged 18-29 years in good health and CMV-seronegative. Sequencing used PBMCs. The CDR3 spells CASTEGLWTNNEQFF. CDR3 in DNA: TGTGCCAGCACCGAGGGATTATGGACCAACAATGAGCAGTTCTTC.